What follows are 9 T cell receptor beta chains derived from one specimen sequenced in a study of blood T cell repertoires in COVID-19. Produced via immunoSEQ multiplex PCR; TCRdb's table is partial and in-frame only. The sample carries some 390,000 clones, 80% to 90% recorded once. The sequencing sample was made of PBMCs or T cells enriched from blood (not recorded which). The origin of the receptors is a man aged 25-40 years who had recovered from COVID-19.

The DNA of the CDR3 is TGTGCCAGCAGGGGACTCCCGGGGACTGAAGCTTTCTTT. It is translated as CASRGLPGTEAFF. The chain employs TRBV13 and TRBJ1-1, with a possible D match to TRBD1 (5 bases). V was trimmed by 6 bases and J by 5 bases, leaving 13 bases between them. Germline loops: CDR1 PRHDT, CDR2 FYEKMQ (reference sequence). The CDR3 has 13 amino acids. Complete variable domain (other parts from reference TRBV13 and TRBJ1-1): AAGVIQSPRHLIKEKRETATLKCYPIPRHDTVYWYQQGPGQDPQFLISFYEKMQSDKGSIPDRFSAQQFSDYHSELNMSSLELGDSALYFCASRGLPGTEAFFGQGTRLTVV.

This chain uses TRBV27 with TRBJ2-7, with D perhaps TRBD2 (6 bases). In germline, CDR1 is MNHEY, CDR2 SMNVEV (reference sequence). The CDR3 extends over 13 amino acids. Trimming removed 6 bases from V and 2 bases from J, with 11 bases in between. In DNA form, the CDR3 reads TGTGCCAGCAGCGCGGGACGCACCTACGAGCAGTACTTC. Translation gives CASSAGRTYEQYF.

The chain combines TRBV11-3 with TRBJ2-7, with unresolved D. The CDR3 totals 12 residues. The germline V and J ends were trimmed by 3 bases and 7 bases, with 10 bases remaining between them. CDR1 and CDR2 (germline): SGHNT, YENEEA. The CDR3 coding sequence is TGTGCCAGCAGCTTGCTCGTCGGGGAGCAGTACTTC. Amino acid sequence: CASSLLVGEQYF.

The rearrangement uses TRBV6-5 and TRBJ2-5; 9 bases align to TRBD2. The CDR3 totals 15 residues. The germline V gene has CDR1 MNHEY and CDR2 SVGAGI. V was clipped by 4 bases and J by 2 bases; unmatched bases: 5. DNA for the CDR3: TGTGCCAGCAGTTTACTAGCGGGCGCACAAGAGACCCAGTACTTC. Its protein product is CASSLLAGAQETQYF.

The chain employs TRBV6-5 and TRBJ2-3, with TRBD1 matching over 9 bases. The V gene end was trimmed by 2 bases and the J gene end by 0 bases; junction bases not matched to a gene: 3. The CDR3 covers 16 residues. Germline loops: CDR1 MNHEY, CDR2 SVGAGI. The CDR3 region is CASSYGTGTSTDTQYF. Written as DNA, the CDR3 is TGTGCCAGCAGTTACGGGACAGGGACTAGCACAGATACGCAGTATTTT.

The chain uses TRBV6-5 and TRBJ2-1; maybe TRBD2 (6 bases). The CDR3 sequence is 13 residues long. Germline values: CDR1 MNHEY, CDR2 SVGAGI. V was trimmed by 6 bases and J by 4 bases, leaving 10 bases between them. CDR3 coding DNA: TGTGCCAGCAGAGGGACTCTTTACAATGAGCAGTTCTTC. Its protein product is CASRGTLYNEQFF.

CDR3 protein: CASSLFGTRTSGRDNEQFF. The CDR3 nucleotides are TGTGCCAGCAGCTTATTCGGAACGAGGACTAGCGGGAGGGACAATGAGCAGTTCTTC. The chain is built from TRBV7-9 and TRBJ2-1; 15 nucleotides match TRBD2. Germline CDR1 and CDR2: SEHNR and FQNEAQ (reference sequence). The CDR3 runs 19 residues. The V gene end was trimmed by 2 bases and the J gene end by 5 bases; junction bases not matched to a gene: 10.

This chain uses TRBV19 with TRBJ2-5; 13 bases are shared with TRBD2. The V and J ends lost 4 bases and 5 bases, in that order; junction bases with no gene match: 19. From germline, CDR1 is LNHDA and CDR2 SQIVND (reference sequence). This CDR3 has 20 amino acids. The CDR3 region is CASSSPFPGLAGRRDETQYF. The DNA of the CDR3 is TGTGCCAGTAGTAGCCCCTTCCCGGGACTAGCGGGGAGACGGGATGAGACCCAGTACTTC.

This chain connects TRBV12-3 or TRBV12-4 to TRBJ2-5; D call uncertain. The germline V and J ends were trimmed by 7 bases and 5 bases, with 11 bases remaining between them. This CDR3 has 12 residues. This CDR3 is CASTPSGETQYF. The CDR3 DNA sequence: TGTGCCAGCACCCCCTCCGGGGAGACCCAGTACTTC.